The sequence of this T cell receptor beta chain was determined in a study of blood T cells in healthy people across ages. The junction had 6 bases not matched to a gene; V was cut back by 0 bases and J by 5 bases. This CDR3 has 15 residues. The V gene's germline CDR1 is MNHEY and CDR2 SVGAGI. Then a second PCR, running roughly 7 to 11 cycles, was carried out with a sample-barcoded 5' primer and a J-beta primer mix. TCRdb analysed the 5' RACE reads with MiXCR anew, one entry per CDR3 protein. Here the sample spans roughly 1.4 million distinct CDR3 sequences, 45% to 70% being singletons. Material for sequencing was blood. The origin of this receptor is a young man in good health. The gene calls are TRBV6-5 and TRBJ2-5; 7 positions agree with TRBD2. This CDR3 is CASSYSTLGGETQYF. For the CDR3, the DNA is TGTGCCAGCAGTTACTCCACCCTGGGAGGGGAGACCCAGTACTTC.